Listed here is a single TCR beta chain. The protocol was immunoSEQ multiplex PCR, while the TCRdb copy is restricted to in-frame clones and leaves out a portion. In the table there are some 250,000 clones, 70% to 90% of which are singletons. The source of the sample is a study of blood T cell repertoires in COVID-19. The CDR3 is 13 residues long. V lost 8 bases to trimming and J lost 2 bases; unmatched junction nucleotides: 2. The germline V gene encodes CDR1 MDHEN and CDR2 SYDVKM. Sample: PBMCs or T cells enriched from blood (not recorded which). The chain employs TRBV28 and TRBJ2-7, with 11 bases identical to TRBD2. This TCR was sampled from a woman between 45 and 60 years old who had recovered from COVID-19. The CDR3 here is CASSGLAAYEQYF. In nucleotides, the CDR3 is TGTGCCAGCTCGGGACTAGCGGCCTACGAGCAGTACTTC.